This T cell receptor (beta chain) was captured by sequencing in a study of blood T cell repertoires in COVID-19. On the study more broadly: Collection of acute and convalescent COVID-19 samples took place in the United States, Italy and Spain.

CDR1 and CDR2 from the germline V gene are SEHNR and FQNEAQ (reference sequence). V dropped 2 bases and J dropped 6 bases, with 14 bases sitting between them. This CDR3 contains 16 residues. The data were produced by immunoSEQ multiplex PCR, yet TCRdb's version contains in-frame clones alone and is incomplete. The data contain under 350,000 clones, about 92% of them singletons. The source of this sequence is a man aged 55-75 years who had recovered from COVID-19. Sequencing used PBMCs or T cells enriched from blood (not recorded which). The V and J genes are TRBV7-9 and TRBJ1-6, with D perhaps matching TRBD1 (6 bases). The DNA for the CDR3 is TGTGCCAGCAGCTTAATGACAGGCCAGGGTAATTCACCCCTCCACTTT. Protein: CASSLMTGQGNSPLHF.